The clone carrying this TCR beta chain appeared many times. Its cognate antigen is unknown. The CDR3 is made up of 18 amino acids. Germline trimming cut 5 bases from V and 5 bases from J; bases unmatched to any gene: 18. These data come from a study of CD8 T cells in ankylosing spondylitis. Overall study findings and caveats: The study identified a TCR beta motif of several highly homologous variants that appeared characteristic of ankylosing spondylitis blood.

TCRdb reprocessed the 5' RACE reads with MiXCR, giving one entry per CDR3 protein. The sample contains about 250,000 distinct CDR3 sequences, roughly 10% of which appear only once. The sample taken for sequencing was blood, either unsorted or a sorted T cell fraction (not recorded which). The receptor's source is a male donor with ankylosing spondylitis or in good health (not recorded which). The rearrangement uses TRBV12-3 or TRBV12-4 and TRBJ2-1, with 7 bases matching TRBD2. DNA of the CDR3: TGTGCCAGCAGTCCACGACGGCGGGATAGCGGGTCCCACAATGAGCAGTTCTTC. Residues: CASSPRRRDSGSHNEQFF.